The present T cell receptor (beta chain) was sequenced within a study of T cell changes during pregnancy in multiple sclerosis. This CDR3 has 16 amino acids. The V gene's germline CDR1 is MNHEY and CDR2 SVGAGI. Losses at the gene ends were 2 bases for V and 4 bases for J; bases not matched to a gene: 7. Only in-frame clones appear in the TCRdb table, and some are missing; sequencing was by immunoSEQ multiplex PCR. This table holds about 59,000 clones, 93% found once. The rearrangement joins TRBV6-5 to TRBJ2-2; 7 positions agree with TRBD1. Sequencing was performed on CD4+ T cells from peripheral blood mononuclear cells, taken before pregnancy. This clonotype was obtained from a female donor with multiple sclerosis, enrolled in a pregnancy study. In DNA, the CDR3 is TGTGCCAGCAGTTACGTCGGGACAGTCGGCACCGGGGAGCTGTTTTTT. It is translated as CASSYVGTVGTGELFF.